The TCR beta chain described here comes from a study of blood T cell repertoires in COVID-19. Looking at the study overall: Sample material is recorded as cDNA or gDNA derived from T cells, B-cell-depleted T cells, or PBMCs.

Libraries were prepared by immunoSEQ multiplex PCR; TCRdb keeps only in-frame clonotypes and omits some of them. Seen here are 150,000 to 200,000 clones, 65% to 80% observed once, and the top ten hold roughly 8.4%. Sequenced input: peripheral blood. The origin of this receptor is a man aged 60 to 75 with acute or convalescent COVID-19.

The CDR3 DNA reads TGTGCCAGCAGCTTACAGGGCTTCCTCGGAAACACCATATATTTT. Protein sequence: CASSLQGFLGNTIYF. This chain joins TRBV5-5 and TRBJ1-3, with D possibly being TRBD1 (6 bases). The CDR3 spans 15 residues. Germline V gene lookup returns CDR1 SGHKS and CDR2 YYEKEE (reference sequence). Trimming stripped 2 bases from V and 4 bases from J, with 13 bases between.